This TCR beta chain was obtained from a study of shared clonotypes between healthy human individuals. Findings and limits, study-wide: Large sequencing depth failed to make sorted-subset sequencing complete, rarefaction showed. Lower generation probabilities were found for non-shared clonotypes than for those shared by all four donors.

V lost 6 bases and J 9 bases, leaving 9 bases between the germline ends. CDR1 is DFQATT and CDR2 is SNEGSKA in the germline V gene (reference sequence). This CDR3 contains 10 residues. Per sorted-subset replicate PCR, input was roughly 220 ng DNA, representing roughly 30,000 T cell genomes. Authors' processing steps: Junction-only immunoSEQ data arrived without quality scores, meaning filtering differed. Produced via immunoSEQ multiplex PCR; TCRdb's table is partial and in-frame only. That table gives V, J and clone size, and the DNA gave D and trimming. The repertoire includes 2,100,000 or so clones, more than 90% of them detected once, and around 0.13% sits in the top ten. As to this clone: Its antigen is as yet unknown.

The chain uses TRBV20-1 and TRBJ2-1; the D is unclear. Sequencing used naive CD4+ T cells sorted from blood. Subset given: CD45RA+ positively selected. This receptor was obtained from a man younger than 35 in good health. The CDR3 region is CSAARGEQFF. The CDR3 nucleotides are TGCAGTGCGGCTCGTGGTGAGCAGTTCTTC.